The TCR beta chain under discussion was sequenced for a study of response to subunit inactivated influenza vaccine. Study-level points and caveats: That few new T cells are recruited by each seasonal influenza vaccination was the authors' suggestion.

MiXCR, run by TCRdb on the RT-PCR reads, gives a single entry per CDR3 protein. The repertoire holds 600,000 to 700,000 distinct CDR3 sequences, with less than 15% as singletons. This clonotype turned up a few times. The target antigen is unknown. The junction had 9 bases not matched to a gene; V was cut back by 0 bases and J by 1 base. Germline CDR1 reads SGDLS; CDR2 reads YYNGEE. This CDR3 region has 18 residues. The sequence was obtained from a man aged 45-65 years who received an inactivated influenza vaccine. The chain links TRBV9 to TRBJ2-7; 11 positions agree with TRBD2. This material consisted of PBMCs from blood, taken around 15 days before vaccination. CDR3 sequence (DNA): TGTGCCAGCAGCGTAGGATCTAGCGGGAGGCACGTATCCTACGAGCAGTACTTC. Translation: CASSVGSSGRHVSYEQYF. Combining the CDR3 with reference TRBV9 and TRBJ2-7 gives the whole variable domain DSGVTQTPKHLITATGQRVTLRCSPRSGDLSVYWYQQSLDQGLQFLIQYYNGEERAKGNILERFSAQQFPDLHSELNLSSLELGDSALYFCASSVGSSGRHVSYEQYFGPGTRLTVT.